Below, 9 T cell receptor beta chains from the same sample are listed, as sequenced in a study of T cell responses to AZD1222 COVID-19 vaccine. Using immunoSEQ multiplex PCR, the repertoire was profiled, and TCRdb retains in-frame clones only, with some absent. The sample shows fewer than 110,000 clones, approximately 90% of them seen only once. The sample here was peripheral blood, taken 28 days after the second AZD1222 dose. The source of these receptors is an adult who received the AZD1222 COVID-19 vaccine.

The rearrangement uses TRBV7-8 and TRBJ1-6, with 8 bases matching TRBD1. The length of the CDR3 is 15 residues. Germline CDR1 reads SGHVS; CDR2 reads FQNEAQ. The V segment lost 4 bases and the J segment 3 bases; nucleotides outside the gene matches: 2. CDR3 coding DNA: TGTGCCAGCAGCTCGACAGGGGACTATAATTCACCCCTCCACTTT. Translation: CASSSTGDYNSPLHF.

The sample holds a few counts of this clone. This sequence joins TRBV2 and TRBJ1-2; D call uncertain. V dropped 2 bases and J dropped 8 bases, with 15 bases sitting between them. The germline V gene encodes CDR1 SNHLY and CDR2 FYNNEI. This CDR3 is 14 amino acids long. The CDR3 loop reads CASSENWNFGGYTF. The CDR3 DNA follows: TGTGCCAGCAGTGAAAATTGGAACTTTGGGGGCTACACCTTC.

This rearrangement joins TRBV7-2 to TRBJ1-6; the match to TRBD1 covers 7 bases. The CDR3 is 14 residues long. The germline V gene has CDR1 SGHTA and CDR2 FQGNSA. The V segment lost 5 bases and the J segment 9 bases; nucleotides outside the gene matches: 7. The CDR3 sequence: CASSTRQGGSPLHF. The DNA of the CDR3 is TGTGCCAGCAGCACCCGACAGGGTGGTTCACCCCTCCACTTT.

The J gene is TRBJ1-1, the V gene TRBV19, with 7 bases lining up with TRBD1. Germline assignment: CDR1 LNHDA and CDR2 SQIVND (reference sequence). The length of the CDR3 is 14 residues. The junction had 4 bases not matched to a gene; V was cut back by 6 bases and J by 0 bases. The CDR3, as DNA: TGTGCCAGTAGAAGAGGACAGGTGAACACTGAAGCTTTCTTT. It codes for CASRRGQVNTEAFF. The full variable domain, in which reference TRBV19 and TRBJ1-1 provide the parts outside the CDR3, is DGGITQSPKYLFRKEGQNVTLSCEQNLNHDAMYWYRQDPGQGLRLIYYSQIVNDFQKGDIAEGYSVSREKKESFPLTVTSAQKNPTAFYLCASRRGQVNTEAFFGQGTRLTVV.

The rearrangement joins TRBV7-9 to TRBJ2-1; 9 bases are a match to TRBD2. The CDR3 length is 18 residues. CDR1 is SEHNR, CDR2 FQNEAQ, per germline (reference sequence). V trimming: 5 bases; J trimming: 4 bases; junction bases outside the gene matches: 15. The CDR3 spells CASSPKPHSGGRYNEQFF. DNA for the CDR3: TGTGCCAGCAGCCCAAAGCCCCACAGCGGGGGGCGATACAATGAGCAGTTCTTC.

This clone has only one observation. The chain combines TRBV6-5 with TRBJ2-2, with 8 nucleotides matching TRBD1. The V gene end was trimmed by 8 bases and the J gene end by 1 base; junction bases not matched to a gene: 6. Germline V gene data show CDR1 as MNHEY and CDR2 as SVGAGI. This CDR3 has 15 amino acids. CDR3 coding DNA: TGTGCCAGCGGCTGGACAGGGAAGAACACCGGGGAGCTGTTTTTT. Its translation is CASGWTGKNTGELFF.

V gene TRBV19 combines with J gene TRBJ1-1; D is perhaps TRBD1 (5 bases). Trimming took 5 bases from V and 10 from J, leaving 20 bases between them. CDR1 is LNHDA, CDR2 SQIVND, per germline (reference sequence). The CDR3 contains 14 residues. The CDR3 spells CASSPGTDTPTAFF. CDR3 nucleotide sequence: TGTGCCAGTAGTCCGGGAACGGACACACCTACAGCTTTCTTT. The full variable domain, its missing parts supplied by reference TRBV19 and TRBJ1-1, is DGGITQSPKYLFRKEGQNVTLSCEQNLNHDAMYWYRQDPGQGLRLIYYSQIVNDFQKGDIAEGYSVSREKKESFPLTVTSAQKNPTAFYLCASSPGTDTPTAFFGQGTRLTVV.

The V call is TRBV30, the J call TRBJ1-1; perhaps TRBD1 as D (5 bases). Germline V gene data show CDR1 as GTSNPN and CDR2 as SVGIG (reference sequence). This CDR3 spans 14 amino acids. V lost 2 bases and J 1 base, leaving 11 bases between the germline ends. CDR3 nucleotides: TGTGCCTGGAGTTTCGGGACGGCGAACACTGAAGCTTTCTTT. It translates to CAWSFGTANTEAFF.

The chain combines TRBV6-5 with TRBJ1-4; a possible D gene is TRBD1 (5 bases). From germline, CDR1 is MNHEY and CDR2 SVGAGI. The V and J ends lost 2 bases and 11 bases respectively, with 15 bases between them. CDR3 length equals 14 residues. DNA for the CDR3: TGTGCCAGCAGTTACACAGGCCTAAGAGAGAAACTGTTTTTT. It encodes CASSYTGLREKLFF.